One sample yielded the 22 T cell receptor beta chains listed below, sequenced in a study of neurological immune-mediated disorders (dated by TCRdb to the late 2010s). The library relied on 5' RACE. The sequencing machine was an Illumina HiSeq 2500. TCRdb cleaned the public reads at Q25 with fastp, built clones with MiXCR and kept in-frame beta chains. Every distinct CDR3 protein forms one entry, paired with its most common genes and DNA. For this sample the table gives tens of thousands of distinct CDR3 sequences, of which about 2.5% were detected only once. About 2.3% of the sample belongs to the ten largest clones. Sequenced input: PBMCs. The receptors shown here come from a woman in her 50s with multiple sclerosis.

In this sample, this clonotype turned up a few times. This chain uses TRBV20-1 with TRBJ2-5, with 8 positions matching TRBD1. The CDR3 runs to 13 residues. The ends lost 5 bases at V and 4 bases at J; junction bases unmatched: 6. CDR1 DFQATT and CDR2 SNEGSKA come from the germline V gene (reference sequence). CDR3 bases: TGCAGTGCTGCCAGGGGGCGGCGAGAGACCCAGTACTTC. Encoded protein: CSAARGRRETQYF.

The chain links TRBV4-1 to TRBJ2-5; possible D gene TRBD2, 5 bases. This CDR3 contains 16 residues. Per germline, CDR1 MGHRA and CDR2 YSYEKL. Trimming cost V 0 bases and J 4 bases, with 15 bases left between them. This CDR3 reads CASSQDLGLRGETQYF. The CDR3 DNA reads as TGCGCCAGCAGCCAAGATCTCGGTCTCCGGGGAGAGACCCAGTACTTC.

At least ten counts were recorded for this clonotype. CDR3 DNA sequence: TGCAGTGCTAGGAGGTGGAGGCTAGCGGGAGGAGGAAACGGGGAGCTGTTTTTT. It is translated as CSARRWRLAGGGNGELFF. The gene calls are TRBV20-1 and TRBJ2-2; 11 bases are shared with TRBD2. J was trimmed by 7 bases and V by 3 bases; bases with no gene match: 16. The V gene's germline CDR1 is DFQATT and CDR2 SNEGSKA (reference sequence). The CDR3 is made up of 18 amino acids.

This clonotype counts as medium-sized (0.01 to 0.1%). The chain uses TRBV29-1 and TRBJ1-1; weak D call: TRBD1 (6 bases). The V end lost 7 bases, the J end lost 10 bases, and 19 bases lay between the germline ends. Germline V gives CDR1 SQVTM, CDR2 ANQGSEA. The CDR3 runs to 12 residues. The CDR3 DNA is TGCAGCGCAACCGAAAGGACAGTCGGAGCTTTCTTT. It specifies CSATERTVGAFF.

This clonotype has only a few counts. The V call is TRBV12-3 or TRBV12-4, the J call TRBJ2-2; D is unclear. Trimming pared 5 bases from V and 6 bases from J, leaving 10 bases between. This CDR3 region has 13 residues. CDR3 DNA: TGTGCCAGCAGTCCCCAGGTTTCCGGGGAGCTGTTTTTT. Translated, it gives CASSPQVSGELFF.

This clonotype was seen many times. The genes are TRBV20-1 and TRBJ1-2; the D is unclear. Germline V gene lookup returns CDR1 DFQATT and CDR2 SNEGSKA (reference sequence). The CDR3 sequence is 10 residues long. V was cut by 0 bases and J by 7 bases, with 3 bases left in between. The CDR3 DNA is TGCAGTGCTAGAGATACTGGCTACACCTTC. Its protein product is CSARDTGYTF.

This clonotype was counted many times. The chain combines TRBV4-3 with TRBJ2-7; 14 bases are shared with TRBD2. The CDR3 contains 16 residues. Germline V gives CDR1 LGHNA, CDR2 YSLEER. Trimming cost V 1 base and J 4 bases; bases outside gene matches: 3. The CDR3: CASSQGGLAGEYEQYF. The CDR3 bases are TGCGCCAGCAGCCAAGGGGGACTAGCGGGAGAGTACGAGCAGTACTTC.

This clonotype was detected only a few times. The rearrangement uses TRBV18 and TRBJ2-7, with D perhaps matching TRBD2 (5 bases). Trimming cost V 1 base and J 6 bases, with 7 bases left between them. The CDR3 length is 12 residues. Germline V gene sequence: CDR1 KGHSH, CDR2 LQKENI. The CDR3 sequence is CASSPLRGEQYF. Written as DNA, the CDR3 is TGTGCCAGCTCACCACTTCGGGGCGAGCAGTACTTC.

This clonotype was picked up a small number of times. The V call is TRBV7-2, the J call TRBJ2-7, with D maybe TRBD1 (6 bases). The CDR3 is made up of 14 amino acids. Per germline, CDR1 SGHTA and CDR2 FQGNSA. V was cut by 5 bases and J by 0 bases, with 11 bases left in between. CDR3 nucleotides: TGTGCCAGCAGCCGTGAGGGGGTCTCCTACGAGCAGTACTTC. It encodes CASSREGVSYEQYF.

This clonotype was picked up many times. The CDR3 loop reads CASTSEILGTEAFF. CDR3 DNA sequence: TGTGCCAGCACCTCGGAAATTTTGGGCACTGAAGCTTTCTTT. The chain combines TRBV12-3 or TRBV12-4 with TRBJ1-1; D not certain. This CDR3 has 14 residues. The V and J ends lost 7 bases and 4 bases respectively, with 16 bases between them.

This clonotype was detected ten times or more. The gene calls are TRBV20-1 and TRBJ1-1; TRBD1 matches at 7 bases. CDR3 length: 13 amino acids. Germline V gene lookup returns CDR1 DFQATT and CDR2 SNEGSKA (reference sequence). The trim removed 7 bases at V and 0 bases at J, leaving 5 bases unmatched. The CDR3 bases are TGCAGTGTTACGACAGGGATGAACACTGAAGCTTTCTTT. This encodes CSVTTGMNTEAFF.

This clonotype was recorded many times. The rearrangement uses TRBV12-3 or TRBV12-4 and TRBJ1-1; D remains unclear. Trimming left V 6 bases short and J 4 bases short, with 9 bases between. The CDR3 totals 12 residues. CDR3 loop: CASSQRATEAFF. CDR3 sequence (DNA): TGTGCCAGCAGCCAGAGGGCCACTGAAGCTTTCTTT.

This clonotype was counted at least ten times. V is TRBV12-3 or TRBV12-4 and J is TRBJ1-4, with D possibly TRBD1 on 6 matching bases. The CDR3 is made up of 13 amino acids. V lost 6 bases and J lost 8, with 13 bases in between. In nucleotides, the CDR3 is TGTGCCAGCAGAACGTGGGGGGGCGAAAAACTGTTTTTT. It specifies CASRTWGGEKLFF.

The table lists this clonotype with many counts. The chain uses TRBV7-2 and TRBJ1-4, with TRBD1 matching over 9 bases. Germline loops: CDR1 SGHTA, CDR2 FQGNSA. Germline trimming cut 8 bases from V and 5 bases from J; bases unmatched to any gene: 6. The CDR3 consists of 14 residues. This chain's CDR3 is CASGLTGGNEKLFF. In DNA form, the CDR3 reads TGTGCCAGCGGTCTGACAGGGGGGAATGAAAAACTGTTTTTT.

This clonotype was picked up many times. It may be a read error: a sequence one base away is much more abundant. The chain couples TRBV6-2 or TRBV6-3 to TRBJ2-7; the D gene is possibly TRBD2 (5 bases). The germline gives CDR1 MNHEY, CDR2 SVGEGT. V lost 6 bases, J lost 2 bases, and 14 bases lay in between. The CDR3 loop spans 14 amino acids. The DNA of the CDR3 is TGTGCCAGCAGACGCCGGGAAAGGGCCTACGAGCAGTACTTC. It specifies CASRRRERAYEQYF.

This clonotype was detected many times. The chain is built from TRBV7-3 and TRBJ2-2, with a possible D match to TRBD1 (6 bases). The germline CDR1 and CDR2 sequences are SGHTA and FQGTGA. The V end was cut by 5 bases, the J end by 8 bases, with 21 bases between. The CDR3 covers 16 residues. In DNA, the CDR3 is TGTGCCAGCAGCCCAGTAGGGACAACCCCCGGAGGGGAGCTGTTTTTT. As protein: CASSPVGTTPGGELFF.

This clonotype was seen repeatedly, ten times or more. The CDR3, as DNA: TGCGCCAGCAGCTTCGAAGGACCGGATACGCAGTATTTT. It encodes CASSFEGPDTQYF. The rearrangement links TRBV5-1 to TRBJ2-3; D gene unclear. Trimming shortened V by 2 bases and J by 6 bases, and 10 bases separated the two germline ends. This CDR3 comprises 13 residues. The germline gives CDR1 SGHRS, CDR2 YFSETQ.

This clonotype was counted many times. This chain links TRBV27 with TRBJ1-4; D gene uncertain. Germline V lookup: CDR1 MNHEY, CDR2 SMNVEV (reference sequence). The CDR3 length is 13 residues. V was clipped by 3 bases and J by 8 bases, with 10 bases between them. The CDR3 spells CASSLMGGEKLFF. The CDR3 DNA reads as TGTGCCAGCAGTTTGATGGGAGGGGAAAAACTGTTTTTT.

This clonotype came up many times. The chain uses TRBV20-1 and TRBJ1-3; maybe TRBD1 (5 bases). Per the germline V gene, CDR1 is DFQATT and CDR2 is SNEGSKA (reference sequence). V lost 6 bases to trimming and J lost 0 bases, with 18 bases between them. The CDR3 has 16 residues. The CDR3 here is CSAQPTTVGSGNTIYF. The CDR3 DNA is TGCAGTGCCCAACCCACGACAGTGGGCTCTGGAAACACCATATATTTT.

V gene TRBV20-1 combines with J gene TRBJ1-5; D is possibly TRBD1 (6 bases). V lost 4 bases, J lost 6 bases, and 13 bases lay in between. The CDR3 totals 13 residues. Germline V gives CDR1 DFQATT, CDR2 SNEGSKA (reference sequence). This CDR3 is CSAKQGEGQPQHF. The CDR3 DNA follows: TGCAGTGCTAAACAGGGTGAAGGTCAGCCCCAGCATTTT.

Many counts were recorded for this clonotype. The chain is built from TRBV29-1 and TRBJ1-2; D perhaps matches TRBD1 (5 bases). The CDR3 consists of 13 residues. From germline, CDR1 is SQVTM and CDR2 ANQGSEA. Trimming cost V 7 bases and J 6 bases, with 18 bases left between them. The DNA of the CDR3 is TGCAGCGGGGGGGGGAGCGTTCAGGATGGCTACACCTTC. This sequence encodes CSGGGSVQDGYTF.

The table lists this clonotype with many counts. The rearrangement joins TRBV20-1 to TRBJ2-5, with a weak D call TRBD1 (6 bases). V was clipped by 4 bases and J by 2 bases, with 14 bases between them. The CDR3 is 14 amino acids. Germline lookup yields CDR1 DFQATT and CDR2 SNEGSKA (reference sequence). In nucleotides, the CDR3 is TGCAGTGCTACTAATTTACAGGGACAAGAGACCCAGTACTTC. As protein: CSATNLQGQETQYF.